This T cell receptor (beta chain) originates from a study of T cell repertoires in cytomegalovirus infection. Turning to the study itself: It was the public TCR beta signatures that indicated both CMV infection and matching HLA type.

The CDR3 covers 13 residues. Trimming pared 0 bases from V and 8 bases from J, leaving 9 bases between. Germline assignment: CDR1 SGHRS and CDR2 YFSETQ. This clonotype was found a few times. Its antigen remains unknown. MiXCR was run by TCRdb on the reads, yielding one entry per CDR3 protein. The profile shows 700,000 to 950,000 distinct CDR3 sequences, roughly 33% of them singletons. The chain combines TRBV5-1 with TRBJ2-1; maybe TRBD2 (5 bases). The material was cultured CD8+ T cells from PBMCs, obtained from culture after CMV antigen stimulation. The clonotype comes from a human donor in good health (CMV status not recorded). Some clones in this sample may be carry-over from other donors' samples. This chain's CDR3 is CASSLVTGYEQFF. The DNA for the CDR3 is TGCGCCAGCAGCTTGGTTACGGGGTATGAGCAGTTCTTC.